This entry is about one T cell receptor beta chain. This clone appeared a single time. It has no known antigen specificity. Qualities for individual bases were not recorded, and no much larger clone is one base off. The library relied on the immunoSEQ multiplex PCR assay. TCRdb's version of the immuneACCESS table is confined to in-frame rearrangements and falls short of the full clone set. An unresolved V gene accounts for under half of the shortfall where checked; the remainder is of unknown origin. The sample records 30,000 to 40,000 clones, about nine tenths of which are singletons. Of the sample, about 3% is held by the ten largest clones. The data derive from a study of T cell changes during pregnancy in multiple sclerosis (dated by TCRdb to between 2017 and 2020). In the study overall: The study looked at changes in the T cell repertoire across pregnancy in women with multiple sclerosis.

The source material was CD4+ T cells from peripheral blood mononuclear cells, sampled in the third trimester of pregnancy. The source of this sequence is a female donor in good health, enrolled as a control in a pregnancy study.

The DNA sequence is TGTGCCAGCAGCCGCGGACAGCGTGACTATGGCTACACCTTC. This sequence encodes CASSRGQRDYGYTF. The V and J genes are TRBV7-2 and TRBJ1-2, with TRBD1 as a weak D call on 6 bases. The CDR3 runs 14 amino acids, cysteine and phenylalanine included. This entry keeps only the CDR3 DNA: 42 bases, framed from base 1. From a lookup of the germline V gene, CDR1 and CDR2 are SGHTA and FQGNSA. A distance of 13 bases separates the germline ends of V and J, which lose 5 bases and 3 bases respectively.